This TCR beta chain came from a study of T cell changes during pregnancy in multiple sclerosis. This CDR3 is 17 amino acids long. With V trimmed by 0 bases and J by 1 base, 4 bases remained unmatched. Per germline, CDR1 LGHNA and CDR2 YSLEER. The data were produced by immunoSEQ multiplex PCR, yet TCRdb's version contains in-frame clones alone and is incomplete. This repertoire shows approximately 40,000 clones, about 87% found once; its top ten account for more than 0.9%. The material was CD4+ T cells from peripheral blood mononuclear cells, obtained in the second trimester of pregnancy. V usage is TRBV4-3 and J usage is TRBJ2-2; 8 bases line up with TRBD2. This TCR came from a female donor with multiple sclerosis, enrolled in a pregnancy study. The CDR3 sequence is CASSQDTLAVNTGELFF. For the CDR3, the DNA is TGCGCCAGCAGCCAAGATACACTAGCGGTGAACACCGGGGAGCTGTTTTTT.